A single sample is the source of the 8 T cell receptor beta chains below, sequenced in a study of cytomegalovirus exposure and HLA in healthy donors. Primers: 60 Vbeta forward and 13 Jbeta reverse. Clones were sequenced by immunoSEQ multiplex PCR, and TCRdb holds only the in-frame ones, with some missing. Counted here are tens of thousands of clones, around 84% occurring once; the ten biggest clones make up around 2.3%. What was sequenced was PBMCs. The receptors derive from a man aged 18 to 29 in good health and CMV-seronegative.

The rearrangement joins TRBV14 to TRBJ2-5, with unresolved D. The better agreement between TRBJ2-7 and the DNA end casts doubt on the J call. The germline gives CDR1 SGHDN, CDR2 FVKESK. The CDR3 totals 14 residues. CDR3 bases: TGTGCCAGCAGCCAAGTGGGCCCTGGCATCGAGCAGTACTTC. It is translated as CASSQVGPGIEQYF.

In DNA, the CDR3 is TGTGCCATCAGTATTCCGGGACAGGGACCCTACGAGCAGTACTTC. Translating it yields CAISIPGQGPYEQYF. The chain recombines TRBV10-3 with TRBJ2-7; TRBD1 aligns across 9 bases. Germline CDR1 and CDR2: ENHRY and SYGVKD. This CDR3 contains 15 residues. The V gene end was trimmed by 5 bases and the J gene end by 2 bases; junction bases not matched to a gene: 7.

The chain uses TRBV18 and TRBJ2-5; D call uncertain. The CDR3 is 15 amino acids. CDR1 and CDR2 from the germline V gene are KGHSH and LQKENI. V was clipped by 6 bases and J by 5 bases, with 19 bases between them. CDR3 loop: CASSRKQNLRETQYF. The CDR3 DNA is TGTGCCAGCTCCCGGAAACAAAATTTGCGGGAGACCCAGTACTTC.

This clone came up once. The chain couples TRBV29-1 to TRBJ2-3; 12 nucleotides agree with TRBD2. Germline V CDR1 and CDR2: SQVTM, ANQGSEA. The CDR3 totals 16 residues. The V segment lost 3 bases and the J segment 2 bases; nucleotides outside the gene matches: 6. Here the CDR3 DNA reads TGCAGCGTTGAGGGACTAGCGGGCAACACCACAGATACGCAGTATTTT. Residues: CSVEGLAGNTTDTQYF.

The chain recombines TRBV6-5 with TRBJ2-2; weak D call: TRBD1 (6 bases). This CDR3 has 14 amino acids. Between the trimmed V and J ends, which lost 4 bases and 1 base, there was a span of 7 bases. Germline V gives CDR1 MNHEY, CDR2 SVGAGI. The CDR3 is CASSSTGNTGELFF. DNA for the CDR3: TGTGCCAGCAGTTCGACAGGGAACACCGGGGAGCTGTTTTTT.

The rearrangement joins TRBV14 to TRBJ2-7; D may be TRBD1 (6 bases). The CDR3 extends over 16 amino acids. CDR1 and CDR2 (germline): SGHDN, FVKESK. Trimming pared 0 bases from V and 6 bases from J, leaving 18 bases between. The CDR3 region has the DNA TGTGCCAGCAGCCAAGATTGGAGAGACAGGCGGCGCGAGCAGTACTTC. Its protein is CASSQDWRDRRREQYF.

The chain is built from TRBV30 and TRBJ1-2, with TRBD1 as a possible D gene (6 bases). CDR3 length equals 15 residues. The germline gives CDR1 GTSNPN, CDR2 SVGIG (reference sequence). V lost 0 bases, J lost 8 bases, and 19 bases lay in between. In DNA form, the CDR3 reads TGTGCCTGGAGTGTAAGGGTCGTTCAAGGGACAGGCTACACCTTC. Its translation is CAWSVRVVQGTGYTF.

This clone occurred a few times. The chain carries TRBV27 and TRBJ2-1, with 9 positions matching TRBD2. CDR1 MNHEY and CDR2 SMNVEV come from the germline V gene (reference sequence). The CDR3 extends over 22 amino acids. V dropped 1 base and J dropped 0; count of bases not matched to a gene: 19. In DNA, the CDR3 is TGTGCCAGCAGTTTATTCCCCCCTCAGGGTTGGCTGACTAGCGGCTCCTACAATGAGCAGTTCTTC. Protein product: CASSLFPPQGWLTSGSYNEQFF.